These 27 T cell receptor beta chains came from one sample sequenced in a study of tissue T cells after allogeneic stem cell transplantation. Generated by immunoSEQ multiplex PCR, the TCRdb table keeps only in-frame clones and is missing some. The sample shows 8,000 to 10,000 clones, more than 50% of them seen only once. This sample comprised tissue from the jejunum, obtained at autopsy. The receptors shown here come from a woman aged 18-49 years with breast cancer.

By sample share, this clone is medium-sized (0.01 to 0.1%). The gene calls are TRBV4-3 and TRBJ2-3; D gene unclear. V shed 5 bases and J shed 6 bases, with 15 bases lying between them. CDR1 is LGHNA and CDR2 is YSLEER in the germline V gene. CDR3 length: 14 residues. The chain's CDR3 is CASSFYEAPDTQYF. The CDR3 nucleotides read TGCGCCAGCAGCTTCTACGAGGCGCCGGATACGCAGTATTTT.

This clone showed up just a few times. The chain uses TRBV4-2 and TRBJ1-2, with TRBD1 matching over 8 bases. The CDR3 spans 14 residues. Germline V CDR1 and CDR2: LGHNA, YNFKEQ. The trim removed 4 bases at V and 5 bases at J, leaving 6 bases unmatched. The CDR3 reads CASSLIGTGYGYTF. As DNA, the CDR3 is TGTGCCAGCAGCCTAATCGGGACAGGTTATGGCTACACCTTC.

This clone has only a few counts. The CDR3 loop reads CASSQVGRPWDTQYF. The CDR3 DNA sequence: TGTGCCAGCAGCCAAGTGGGTCGGCCTTGGGATACGCAGTATTTT. The chain joins TRBV3-1 (or the pseudogene TRBV3-2) to TRBJ2-3; D call uncertain. Germline CDR1 LGHDT, CDR2 YNNKEL (reference sequence). Trimming took off 1 base at V and 6 bases at J, with 14 bases between the two ends. This CDR3 comprises 15 residues.

The V and J genes are TRBV13 and TRBJ2-1; no reliable D call. The V gene's germline CDR1 is PRHDT and CDR2 FYEKMQ (reference sequence). V lost 5 bases to trimming and J lost 9 bases, with 17 bases between them. The CDR3 spans 14 residues. The CDR3 loop reads CASSPDLFVGEQFF. The CDR3 DNA reads as TGTGCCAGCAGCCCCGACTTATTTGTGGGTGAGCAGTTCTTC.

The CDR3 DNA reads as TGTGCCAGCAGCTTGGCACTAGCTGGGTCCAATGAGCAGTTCTTC. This translates into CASSLALAGSNEQFF. The rearrangement links TRBV5-5 to TRBJ2-1; a weak D match, TRBD2 (6 bases). The CDR3 totals 15 residues. Germline CDR1 and CDR2: SGHKS and YYEKEE (reference sequence). V was pared by 0 bases and J by 6 bases, with 13 bases between.

This chain joins TRBV2 and TRBJ1-4; a possible D gene is TRBD1 (5 bases). The ends were cut back, 4 bases at V and 4 bases at J, with 10 bases in the middle. CDR1 SNHLY and CDR2 FYNNEI come from the germline V gene. This CDR3 has 14 amino acids. Here the CDR3 reads CASSVGVINEKLFF. CDR3 bases: TGTGCCAGCAGTGTAGGGGTTATTAATGAAAAACTGTTTTTT.

This clone was picked up a small number of times. This chain joins TRBV5-1 and TRBJ2-7, with a possible D match to TRBD1 (5 bases). V shed 1 base and J shed 5 bases, with 13 bases lying between them. The CDR3 totals 14 residues. The germline V gene encodes CDR1 SGHRS and CDR2 YFSETQ. The CDR3 DNA follows: TGCGCCAGCAGCTTGCAGGGCCTGGGCAACGAGCAGTACTTC. It is translated as CASSLQGLGNEQYF.

V is TRBV5-6 and J is TRBJ2-1; 9 nucleotides align to TRBD2. The CDR3 is made up of 15 amino acids. Germline CDR1 SGHDT, CDR2 YYEEEE. V dropped 0 bases and J dropped 3; count of bases not matched to a gene: 1. The CDR3 DNA follows: TGTGCCAGCAGCTTGGTTAGCGGGGGCTACAATGAGCAGTTCTTC. This sequence encodes CASSLVSGGYNEQFF.

The genes are TRBV5-6 and TRBJ2-1; D is perhaps TRBD1 (5 bases). CDR1 SGHDT and CDR2 YYEEEE come from the germline V gene. The CDR3 consists of 13 residues. V was pared by 5 bases and J by 7 bases, with 13 bases between. CDR3 in amino acids: CASRMAGINEQFF. Here the CDR3 DNA reads TGTGCCAGCAGAATGGCAGGGATAAATGAGCAGTTCTTC.

The gene calls are TRBV5-4 and TRBJ1-1; TRBD1 matches at 12 bases. CDR1 and CDR2 from the germline V gene are SGHNT and YYREEE (reference sequence). CDR3 length: 14 amino acids. V lost 4 bases to trimming and J lost 7 bases; unmatched junction nucleotides: 5. The CDR3 loop is CASSPGTGGVEAFF. The CDR3 DNA sequence: TGTGCCAGCAGCCCGGGGACAGGGGGCGTTGAAGCTTTCTTT.

The chain carries TRBV6-2 or TRBV6-3 and TRBJ2-7; D not certain. V was clipped by 4 bases and J by 1 base, with 8 bases between them. The CDR3 extends over 13 amino acids. CDR1 and CDR2 (germline): MNHEY, SVGEGT. The CDR3 DNA sequence: TGTGCCAGCAGTTTCGAAGTATCCTACGAGCAGTACTTC. It is translated as CASSFEVSYEQYF.

With regard to this clone: A junction boundary mismatches the germline segment, possibly from a read error. The chain is built from TRBV7-7 and TRBJ2-3; D remains unclear. CDR3 length equals 14 residues. Germline V gives CDR1 SSHAT, CDR2 FNYEAQ (reference sequence). CDR3 DNA: TGTGCTAGCAGCTTAGGGCTAGGATCTTATACGCAGTATTTT. Residues: CASSLGLGSYTQYF. The variable domain in full, completed from reference TRBV7-7 and TRBJ2-3, reads GAGVSQSPRYKVTKRGQDVTLRCDPISSHATLYWYQQALGQGPEFLTYFNYEAQPDKSGLPSDRFSAERPEGSISTLTIQRTEQRDSAMYRCASSLGLGSYTQYFGPGTRLTVL.

This clone has more than one count but fewer than ten. The rearrangement uses TRBV2 and TRBJ1-3; D possibly corresponds to TRBD1 (6 bases). CDR3 length equals 14 residues. V shed 3 bases and J shed 3 bases, with 9 bases lying between them. Germline V gene data show CDR1 as SNHLY and CDR2 as FYNNEI. For the CDR3, the DNA is TGTGCCAGCAGTGAGGAGGGGGATGGAAACACCATATATTTT. Translated: CASSEEGDGNTIYF.

The chain carries TRBV5-1 and TRBJ1-1; D gene uncertain. The CDR3 is 15 residues long. Germline V gives CDR1 SGHRS, CDR2 YFSETQ. V lost 0 bases and J lost 0, with 9 bases in between. The CDR3 loop is CASSLDVSVNTEAFF. The DNA for the CDR3 is TGCGCCAGCAGCTTGGATGTCTCGGTGAACACTGAAGCTTTCTTT.

This chain uses TRBV6-5 with TRBJ2-3; the match to TRBD2 covers 12 bases. The length of the CDR3 is 16 residues. Germline assignment: CDR1 MNHEY and CDR2 SVGAGI. Unmatched junction bases numbered 7, after V lost 4 bases and J lost 5 bases. The CDR3 reads CASSSSGRAEKDTQYF. DNA of the CDR3: TGTGCCAGCAGTTCTAGCGGGAGGGCCGAGAAAGATACGCAGTATTTT.

The gene calls are TRBV6-4 and TRBJ1-2; the D gene is possibly TRBD1 (5 bases). The CDR3 spans 13 residues. Germline-derived CDR1 and CDR2 are MRHNA and SNTAGT. Trimming took off 8 bases at V and 5 bases at J, with 15 bases between the two ends. CDR3 coding DNA: TGTGCCAGCCGACGGGGCGGCGGATATGGCTACACCTTC. This sequence encodes CASRRGGGYGYTF.

The V gene is TRBV6-1, the J gene TRBJ1-5; unclear D gene. Trimming pared 2 bases from V and 7 bases from J, leaving 15 bases between. CDR3 length equals 15 residues. Germline V lookup: CDR1 MNHNS, CDR2 SASEGT. CDR3 loop: CASSEMVSFLQPQHF. For the CDR3, the DNA is TGTGCCAGCAGTGAAATGGTGAGCTTTTTACAGCCCCAGCATTTT.

The V gene is TRBV11-2, the J gene TRBJ1-6, with a tentative D call TRBD1 (6 bases). CDR3 length: 18 amino acids. Trimming took off 2 bases at V and 0 bases at J, with 14 bases between the two ends. Germline V gives CDR1 SGHAT, CDR2 FQNNGV. The CDR3 sequence: CASSLNLRGSSYNSPLHF. DNA of the CDR3: TGTGCCAGCAGCTTAAACCTCAGGGGAAGCTCCTATAATTCACCCCTCCACTTT.

The chain uses TRBV3-1 (or the pseudogene TRBV3-2) and TRBJ2-1; D perhaps matches TRBD2 (6 bases). Per the germline V gene, CDR1 is LGHDT and CDR2 is YNNKEL (reference sequence). V was clipped by 0 bases and J by 0 bases, with 18 bases between them. The CDR3 contains 19 residues. The CDR3 loop is CASSQDLRRGTASYNEQFF. The DNA for the CDR3 is TGTGCCAGCAGCCAAGATCTTAGGCGCGGGACGGCCTCCTACAATGAGCAGTTCTTC.

This clone came up a few times. The chain recombines TRBV18 with TRBJ1-4, with D possibly being TRBD1 (5 bases). Trimming took off 5 bases at V and 3 bases at J, with 10 bases between the two ends. This CDR3 is built from 14 residues. Germline assignment: CDR1 KGHSH and CDR2 LQKENI. This CDR3 is CASSDGRANEKLFF. The CDR3 DNA sequence: TGTGCCAGCTCAGATGGCAGGGCTAATGAAAAACTGTTTTTT. The full variable domain, rest sourced from reference TRBV18 and TRBJ1-4, is NAGVMQNPRHLVRRRGQEARLRCSPMKGHSHVYWYRQLPEEGLKFMVYLQKENIIDESGMPKERFSAEFPKEGPSILRIQQVVRGDSAAYFCASSDGRANEKLFFGSGTQLSVL.

The rearrangement uses TRBV20-1 and TRBJ1-6; no definite D call. V was shortened by 1 base and J by 9 bases, with 4 bases between the two germline ends. The germline V gene has CDR1 DFQATT and CDR2 SNEGSKA (reference sequence). This CDR3 has 11 residues. CDR3 nucleotide sequence: TGCAGTGCTAGAGCGGCTTCACCCCTCCACTTT. Its protein product is CSARAASPLHF.

This chain uses TRBV20-1 with TRBJ1-6; D remains ambiguous. Germline values: CDR1 DFQATT, CDR2 SNEGSKA (reference sequence). The V end lost 3 bases, the J end lost 13 bases, and 10 bases lay between the germline ends. This CDR3 is built from 11 residues. The CDR3 DNA follows: TGCAGTGCTAGCGGGTTTTCCCCCCTCCACTTT. It translates to CSASGFSPLHF.

The chain uses TRBV2 and TRBJ1-1; 9 positions agree with TRBD1. The J segment lost 1 base and the V segment lost 1 base, leaving 1 base of the junction unmatched. Germline V CDR1 and CDR2: SNHLY, FYNNEI. CDR3 size: 15 residues. The CDR3 nucleotides are TGTGCCAGCAGTGAAGAGGGACAGGGGAACACTGAAGCTTTCTTT. Its protein product is CASSEEGQGNTEAFF. The full variable domain, with the rest looked up from reference TRBV2 and TRBJ1-1, is EPEVTQTPSHQVTQMGQEVILRCVPISNHLYFYWYRQILGQKVEFLVSFYNNEISEKSEIFDDQFSVERPDGSNFTLKIRSTKLEDSAMYFCASSEEGQGNTEAFFGQGTRLTVV.

This chain links TRBV12-5 with TRBJ1-1; TRBD1 might be the D (5 bases). Trimming took off 4 bases at V and 2 bases at J, with 8 bases between the two ends. CDR1 and CDR2 from the germline V gene are LGHNT and FRNRAP. The CDR3 is 13 amino acids. CDR3 bases: TGTGCTAGTGGTTCGGGGGTAAACACTGAAGCTTTCTTT. Encoded protein: CASGSGVNTEAFF.

CDR3 region: CASSIDRWAIHYTF. DNA for the CDR3: TGTGCCAGTAGTATAGATCGATGGGCCATTCACTACACCTTC. The chain carries TRBV19 and TRBJ1-2, with D unclear. The CDR3 sequence is 14 residues long. V was trimmed by 0 bases and J by 10 bases, leaving 15 bases between them. Germline CDR1 and CDR2: LNHDA and SQIVND (reference sequence).

This clone ranks as medium-sized (0.01 to 0.1%). The chain combines TRBV30 with TRBJ2-2; D uncertain. Germline V lookup: CDR1 GTSNPN, CDR2 SVGIG (reference sequence). V was trimmed by 2 bases and J by 6 bases, leaving 4 bases between them. CDR3 size: 11 residues. The DNA for the CDR3 is TGTGCCTGGAGTAGAGCCGGGGAGCTGTTTTTT. Translating gives CAWSRAGELFF.

The chain couples TRBV5-6 to TRBJ2-5; 11 bases fit TRBD2. This CDR3 is built from 16 residues. The germline CDR1 and CDR2 sequences are SGHDT and YYEEEE. Trimming took 0 bases from V and 2 from J; bases not matched to a gene: 3. The DNA for the CDR3 is TGTGCCAGCAGCTTGGCCCTAGCGGGAGGACAAGAGACCCAGTACTTC. Translating it yields CASSLALAGGQETQYF.